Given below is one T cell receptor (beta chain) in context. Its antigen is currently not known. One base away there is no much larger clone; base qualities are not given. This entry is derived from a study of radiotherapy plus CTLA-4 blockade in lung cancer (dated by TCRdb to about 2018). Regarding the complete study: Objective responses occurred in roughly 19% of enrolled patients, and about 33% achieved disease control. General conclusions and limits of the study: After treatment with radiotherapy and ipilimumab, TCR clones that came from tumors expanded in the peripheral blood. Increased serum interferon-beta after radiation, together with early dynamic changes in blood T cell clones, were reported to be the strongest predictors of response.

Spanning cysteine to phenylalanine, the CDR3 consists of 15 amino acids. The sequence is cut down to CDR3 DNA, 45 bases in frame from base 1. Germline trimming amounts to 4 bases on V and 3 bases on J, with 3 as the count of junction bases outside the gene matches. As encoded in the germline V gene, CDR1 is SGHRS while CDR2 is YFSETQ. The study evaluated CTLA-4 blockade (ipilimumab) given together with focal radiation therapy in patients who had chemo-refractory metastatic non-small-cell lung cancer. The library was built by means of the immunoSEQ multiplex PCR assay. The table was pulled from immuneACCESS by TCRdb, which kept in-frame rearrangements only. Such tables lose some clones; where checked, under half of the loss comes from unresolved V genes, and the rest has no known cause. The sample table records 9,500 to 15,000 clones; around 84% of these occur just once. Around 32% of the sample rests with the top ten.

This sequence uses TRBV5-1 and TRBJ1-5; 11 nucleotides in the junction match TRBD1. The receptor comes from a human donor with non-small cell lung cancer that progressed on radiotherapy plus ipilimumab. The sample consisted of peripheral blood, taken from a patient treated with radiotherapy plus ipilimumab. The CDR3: CASSVGQGDNQPQHF. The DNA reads TGCGCCAGCAGCGTGGGACAGGGGGACAATCAGCCCCAGCATTTT.